This T cell receptor beta chain was observed in a study of identical twins (dated by TCRdb to 2016 to 2018). Study-wide context: To test whether fetal clonotypes persist, this study deep-sequenced TCR alpha and beta repertoires from monozygotic twins, from unrelated adults of various ages, and from cord blood. To rule out contamination, the twin experiments were replicated at different times with different library preparation protocols.

The CDR3 contains 12 residues, cysteine and phenylalanine counted. Of the read, only the CDR3 DNA is kept; its 36 bases are in frame from base 1. In the germline V gene (reference sequence), CDR1 corresponds to DFQATT and CDR2 to SNEGSKA. At the junction V is shortened by 6 bases and J by 6 bases; bases outside the gene matches: 6. Libraries were made using 5' RACE. Reads for this sample came from an Illumina HiSeq 2000. Template switching added a universal primer binding site, and the final cDNA carried a unique molecular identifier that allowed TCR cDNA molecules to be counted accurately. Specific primers in the conserved constant-segment region were used to synthesize first-strand cDNA for the TCR alpha and beta chains. Each cDNA library was double barcoded, with a SMART-Mk sample barcode plus Illumina barcodes, to control for contamination. Two successive PCR steps introduced TruSeq adapter sequences along with Illumina sample barcodes. TCR alpha and beta cDNA libraries were sequenced on the Illumina HiSeq platform with custom primers. Per the authors' processing: Raw reads were processed with MiGEC to extract unique molecular identifiers, and MiXCR was used to determine CDR3 positions. For each individual, recombination models were inferred using an EM algorithm with the repgenHMM and IGoR tools. The analysis of shared clonotypes was done with the tcR package in R, with sharing normalized by the product of cloneset sizes. Out-of-frame nonproductive sequences were analyzed to study raw recombination free of thymic and clonal selection effects. TCRdb reran the public reads through fastp at Q25 and MiXCR, keeping productive beta chains. CDR3 protein sequences are deduplicated, and each keeps its most common genes and DNA. Here the V and J calls rest on TCRdb's processing, not on the authors' analysis. The sample data list around 680,000 distinct CDR3 sequences, and 8.6% of these were observed just once. The top ten clones comprise around 0.95% of the sample.

Study-wide conclusions, independent of this receptor: In monozygotic twins, out-of-frame TCR alpha sharing was systematically underestimated by recombination models, although the models agreed with sharing between unrelated individuals. Compared with coincidental sharing between unrelated individuals, out-of-frame TCR alpha sequences shared between twins had an excess of sequences with low generation probability. A weaker excess of twin sharing was found in beta out-of-frame sequences because the signal-to-noise ratio was lowered by fewer shared sequences. Conclusions relied on cross-sectional statistical analysis, since the same donors could not be followed over many years. Abundant cord blood beta clonotypes carried fewer insertions; young adult naive repertoires showed a weaker similar trend, while memory repertoires showed none. Invariant T cells such as MAIT and iNKT could partly confound zero-insertion analyses, although diverse VJ usage argued against such confounding for most clonotypes.

Only healthy Caucasian donors were included. Three pairs of female monozygotic twins, all aged about 18 to 29 years, were included in the twin cohort. Peripheral blood mononuclear cells were used as the source from which RNA for TCR libraries was isolated. The table lists this clonotype with a few counts. The target of this receptor is not known. Within one base of it there is no much larger clone, and no base qualities were kept. The same specimen was also included in a second study, on yellow fever vaccine responses in identical twins. As the second paper documents: According to the authors, in identical twins the way T cells responded to vaccination appeared partly convergent and partly personalized. In identical twins, the study followed T cell clones that responded to the vaccine with precision.

The chain is encoded by TRBV20-1 joined to TRBJ2-3; 7 central bases correspond to TRBD2. Sequenced input: PBMCs. The sequence derives from a woman in her late teens or twenties in good health. Read as DNA, the sequence is TGCAGTGCCAGCGGGATGGGGGATACGCAGTATTTT. This gives the protein CSASGMGDTQYF.